This T cell receptor (beta chain) was recorded in a study of cytomegalovirus exposure and HLA in healthy donors. Regarding the study as a whole: Relative to the roughly 690-donor mean, N-insertions were reportedly fewer in an Asian-associated ancestry cluster in a later analysis. Among CMV-associated TCR beta chains, most appeared HLA-restricted in a later analysis. The authors later found HLA-associated TCR beta chains more clonally expanded than equally common others.

This PCR relied on a set of 60 Vbeta primers and 13 Jbeta primers. Sequencing was performed with immunoSEQ multiplex PCR; in TCRdb, only in-frame clones are kept and a portion is missing. The sample contains 150,000 to 200,000 clones, about 80% of which appear only once. CDR1 LNHNV and CDR2 YYDKDF come from the germline V gene (reference sequence). V lost 1 base, J lost 0 bases, and 0 bases stayed unmatched. This CDR3 has 16 amino acids. Worth noting for this clone: Its specificity is not known.

The V and J genes are TRBV15 and TRBJ2-1; 10 positions agree with TRBD2. The origin of this receptor is a woman aged 45-60 years in good health and CMV-seronegative. Input material: PBMCs. CDR3 nucleotide sequence: TGTGCCACCAGCAGAGCTAGCGGGAGCTCCTACAATGAGCAGTTCTTC. Translation: CATSRASGSSYNEQFF.